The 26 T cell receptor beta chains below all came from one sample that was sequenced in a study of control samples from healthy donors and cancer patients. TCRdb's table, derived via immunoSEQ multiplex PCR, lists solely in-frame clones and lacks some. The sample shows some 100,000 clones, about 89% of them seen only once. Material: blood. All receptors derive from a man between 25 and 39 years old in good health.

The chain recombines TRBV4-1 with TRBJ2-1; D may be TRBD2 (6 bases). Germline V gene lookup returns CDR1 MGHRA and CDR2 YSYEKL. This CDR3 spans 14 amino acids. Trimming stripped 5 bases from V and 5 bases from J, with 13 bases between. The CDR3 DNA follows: TGCGCCAGCAGCTACGGACTACGAAACAATGAGCAGTTCTTC. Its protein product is CASSYGLRNNEQFF.

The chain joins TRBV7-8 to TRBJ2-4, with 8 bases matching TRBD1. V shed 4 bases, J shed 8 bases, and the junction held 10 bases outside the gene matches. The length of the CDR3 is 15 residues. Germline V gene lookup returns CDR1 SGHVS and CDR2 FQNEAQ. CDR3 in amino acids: CASSSRQGRLDIQYF. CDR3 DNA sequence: TGTGCCAGCAGCTCGAGACAGGGGAGGTTAGACATTCAGTACTTC.

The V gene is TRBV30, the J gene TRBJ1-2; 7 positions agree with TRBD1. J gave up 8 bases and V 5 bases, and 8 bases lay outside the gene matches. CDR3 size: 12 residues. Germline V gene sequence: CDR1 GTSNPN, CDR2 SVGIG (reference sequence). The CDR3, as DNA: TGTGCCTGGGCCGGGACAGAGGGAGGCTACACCTTC. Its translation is CAWAGTEGGYTF.

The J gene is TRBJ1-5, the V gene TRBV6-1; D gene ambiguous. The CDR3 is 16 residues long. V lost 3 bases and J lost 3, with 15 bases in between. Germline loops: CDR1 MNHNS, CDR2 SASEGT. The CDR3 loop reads CASSDFGSLDNQPQHF. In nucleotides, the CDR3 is TGTGCCAGCAGTGATTTTGGGTCTTTGGACAATCAGCCCCAGCATTTT.

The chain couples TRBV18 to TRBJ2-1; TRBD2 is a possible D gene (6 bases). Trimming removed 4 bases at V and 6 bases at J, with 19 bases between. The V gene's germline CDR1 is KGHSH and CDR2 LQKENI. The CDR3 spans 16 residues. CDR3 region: CASSQGTRELGNEQFF. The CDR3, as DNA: TGTGCCAGCTCACAAGGGACTCGGGAGCTGGGCAATGAGCAGTTCTTC.

CDR3 sequence reads: CASSPGQGREKLFF. Written as DNA, the CDR3 is TGTGCCAGCTCACCGGGACAGGGGCGGGAAAAACTGTTTTTT. The V gene is TRBV18, the J gene TRBJ1-4; 10 positions match TRBD1. Germline values: CDR1 KGHSH, CDR2 LQKENI. The V gene end was trimmed by 3 bases and the J gene end by 8 bases; junction bases not matched to a gene: 3. This CDR3 region has 14 residues.

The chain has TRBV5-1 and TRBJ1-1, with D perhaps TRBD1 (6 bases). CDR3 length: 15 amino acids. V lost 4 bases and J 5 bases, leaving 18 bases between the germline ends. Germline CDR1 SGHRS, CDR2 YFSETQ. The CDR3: CASSLKQGGGTEAFF. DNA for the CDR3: TGCGCCAGCAGCCTAAAACAGGGAGGTGGGACTGAAGCTTTCTTT.

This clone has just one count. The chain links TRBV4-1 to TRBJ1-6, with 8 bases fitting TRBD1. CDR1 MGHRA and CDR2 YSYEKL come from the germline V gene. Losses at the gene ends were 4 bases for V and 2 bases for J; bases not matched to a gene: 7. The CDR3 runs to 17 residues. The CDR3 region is CASSPKDRETYNSPLHF. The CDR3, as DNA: TGCGCCAGCAGCCCTAAGGACAGGGAGACCTATAATTCACCCCTCCACTTT.

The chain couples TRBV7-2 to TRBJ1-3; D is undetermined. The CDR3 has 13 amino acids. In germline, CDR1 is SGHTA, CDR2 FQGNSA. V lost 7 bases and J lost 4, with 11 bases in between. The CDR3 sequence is CASTTTGGNTIYF. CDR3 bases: TGTGCCAGCACCACCACGGGAGGAAACACCATATATTTT.

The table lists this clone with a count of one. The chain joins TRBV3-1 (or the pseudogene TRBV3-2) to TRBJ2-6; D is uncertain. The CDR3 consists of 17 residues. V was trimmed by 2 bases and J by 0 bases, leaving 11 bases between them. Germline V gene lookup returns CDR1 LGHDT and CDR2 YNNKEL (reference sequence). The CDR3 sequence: CASSQQLSYSGANVLTF. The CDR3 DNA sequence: TGTGCCAGCAGCCAACAACTGAGCTACTCTGGGGCCAACGTCCTGACTTTC.

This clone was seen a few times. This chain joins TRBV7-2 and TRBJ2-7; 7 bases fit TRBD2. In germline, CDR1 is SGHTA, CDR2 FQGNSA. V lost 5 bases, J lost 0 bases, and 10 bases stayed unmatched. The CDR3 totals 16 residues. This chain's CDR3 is CASSPGRVAGSYEQYF. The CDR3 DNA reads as TGTGCCAGCAGCCCGGGGAGGGTAGCGGGCTCCTACGAGCAGTACTTC.

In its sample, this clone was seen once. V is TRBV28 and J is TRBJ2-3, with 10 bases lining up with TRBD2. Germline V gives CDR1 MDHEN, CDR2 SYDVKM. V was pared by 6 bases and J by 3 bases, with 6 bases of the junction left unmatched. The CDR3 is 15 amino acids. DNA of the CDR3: TGTGCCAGCAGCGCTAGCGGGAGCTGGACAGATACGCAGTATTTT. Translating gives CASSASGSWTDTQYF.

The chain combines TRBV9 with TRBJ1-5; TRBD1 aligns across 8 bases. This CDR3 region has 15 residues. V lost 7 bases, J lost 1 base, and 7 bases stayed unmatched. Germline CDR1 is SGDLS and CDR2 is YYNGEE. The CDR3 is CASRTGNGSNQPQHF. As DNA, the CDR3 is TGTGCCAGCCGGACAGGGAACGGAAGCAATCAGCCCCAGCATTTT.

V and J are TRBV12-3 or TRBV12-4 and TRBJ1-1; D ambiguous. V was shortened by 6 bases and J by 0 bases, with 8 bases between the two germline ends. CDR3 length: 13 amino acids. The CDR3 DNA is TGTGCCAGCAGCCTTGGACTGAACACTGAAGCTTTCTTT. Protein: CASSLGLNTEAFF.

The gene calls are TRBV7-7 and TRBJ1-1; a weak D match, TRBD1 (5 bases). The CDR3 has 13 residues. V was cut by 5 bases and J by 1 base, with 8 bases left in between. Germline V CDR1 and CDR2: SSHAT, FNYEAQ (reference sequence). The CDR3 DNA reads TGTGCCAGCAGCCAAGACAGGAACACTGAAGCTTTCTTT. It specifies CASSQDRNTEAFF.

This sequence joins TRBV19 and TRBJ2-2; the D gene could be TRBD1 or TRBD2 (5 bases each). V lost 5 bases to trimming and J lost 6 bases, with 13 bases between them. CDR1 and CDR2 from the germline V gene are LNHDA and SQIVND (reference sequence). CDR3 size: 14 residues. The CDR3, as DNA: TGTGCCAGTAGTCCGGGACGAAGGGCCGGGGAGCTGTTTTTT. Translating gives CASSPGRRAGELFF.

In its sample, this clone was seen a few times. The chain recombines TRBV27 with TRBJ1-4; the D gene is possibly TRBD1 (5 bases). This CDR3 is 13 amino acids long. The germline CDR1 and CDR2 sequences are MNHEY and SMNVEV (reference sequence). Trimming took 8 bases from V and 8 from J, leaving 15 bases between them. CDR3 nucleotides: TGTGCCAGCCGATACAACCGGGGCGAAAAACTGTTTTTT. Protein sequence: CASRYNRGEKLFF.

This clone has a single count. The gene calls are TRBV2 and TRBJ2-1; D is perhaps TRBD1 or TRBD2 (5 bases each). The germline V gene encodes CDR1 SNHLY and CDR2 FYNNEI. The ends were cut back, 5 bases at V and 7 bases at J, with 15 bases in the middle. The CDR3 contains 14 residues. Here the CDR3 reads CASSTGTANNEQFF. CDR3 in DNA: TGTGCCAGCAGTACCGGGACGGCCAATAATGAGCAGTTCTTC.

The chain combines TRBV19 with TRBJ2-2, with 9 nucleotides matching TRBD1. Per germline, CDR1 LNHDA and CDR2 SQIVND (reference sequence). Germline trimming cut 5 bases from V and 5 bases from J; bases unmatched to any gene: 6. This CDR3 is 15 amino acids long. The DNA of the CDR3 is TGTGCCAGTAGTCCACGACAGGGGGGGACCGGGGAGCTGTTTTTT. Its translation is CASSPRQGGTGELFF.

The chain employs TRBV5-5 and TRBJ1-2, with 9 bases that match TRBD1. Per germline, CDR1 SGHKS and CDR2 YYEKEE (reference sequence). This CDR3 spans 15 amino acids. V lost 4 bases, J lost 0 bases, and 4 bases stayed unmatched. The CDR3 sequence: CASSPTGGSNYGYTF. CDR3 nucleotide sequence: TGTGCCAGCAGCCCGACAGGGGGATCTAACTATGGCTACACCTTC.

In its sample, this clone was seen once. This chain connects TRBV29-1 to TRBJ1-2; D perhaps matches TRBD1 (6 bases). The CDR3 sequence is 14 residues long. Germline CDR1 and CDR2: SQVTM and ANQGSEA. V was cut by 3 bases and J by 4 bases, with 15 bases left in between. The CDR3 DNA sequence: TGCAGCGTTGACCAGCAGAGGGGGACCTATGGCTACACCTTC. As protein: CSVDQQRGTYGYTF.

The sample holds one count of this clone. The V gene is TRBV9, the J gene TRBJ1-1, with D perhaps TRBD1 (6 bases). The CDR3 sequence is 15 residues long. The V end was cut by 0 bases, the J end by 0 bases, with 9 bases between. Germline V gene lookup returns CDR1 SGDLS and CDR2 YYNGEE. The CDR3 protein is CASSVGQVVNTEAFF. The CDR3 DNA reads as TGTGCCAGCAGCGTAGGACAGGTCGTGAACACTGAAGCTTTCTTT.

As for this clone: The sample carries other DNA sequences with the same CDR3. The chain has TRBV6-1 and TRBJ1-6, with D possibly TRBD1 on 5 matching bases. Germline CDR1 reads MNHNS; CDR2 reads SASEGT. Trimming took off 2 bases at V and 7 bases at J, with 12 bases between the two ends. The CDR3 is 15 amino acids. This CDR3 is CASSEFGGLNSPLHF. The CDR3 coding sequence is TGTGCCAGCAGTGAATTCGGGGGTCTGAATTCACCCCTCCACTTT.

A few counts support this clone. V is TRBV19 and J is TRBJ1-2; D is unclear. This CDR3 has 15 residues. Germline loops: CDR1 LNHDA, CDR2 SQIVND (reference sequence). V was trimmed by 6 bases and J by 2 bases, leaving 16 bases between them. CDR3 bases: TGTGCCAGTAGCCCCCGAGTGGACCCGAACTATGGCTACACCTTC. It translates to CASSPRVDPNYGYTF.

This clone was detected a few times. The CDR3 DNA follows: TGTGCCAGCAGCCCCCGCCACGGGACAGGGGCGGGTAATGAGCAGTTCTTC. Translated, it gives CASSPRHGTGAGNEQFF. The chain has TRBV7-7 and TRBJ2-1; 10 positions match TRBD1. V was pared by 5 bases and J by 7 bases, with 14 bases of the junction left unmatched. Germline V gives CDR1 SSHAT, CDR2 FNYEAQ (reference sequence). The CDR3 sequence is 17 residues long.

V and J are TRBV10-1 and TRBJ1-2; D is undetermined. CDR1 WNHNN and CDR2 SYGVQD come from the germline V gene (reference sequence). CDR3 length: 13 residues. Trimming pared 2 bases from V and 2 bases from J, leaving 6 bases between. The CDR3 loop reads CASSEGRNYGYTF. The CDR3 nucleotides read TGCGCCAGCAGTGAGGGGAGAAACTATGGCTACACCTTC.